This T cell receptor beta chain was recovered during a study of identical twins (TCRdb year 2016). Turning to the overall study: The study deep-sequenced TCR alpha and beta repertoires from monozygotic twins, unrelated adults of various ages and cord blood to test whether fetal clonotypes persist. To rule out contamination, the twin experiments were replicated at different times with different library preparation protocols.

About this clonotype itself: The specificity of this receptor is unknown. No much larger clonotype is one base removed from it; base qualities were not supplied.

Broad study findings and their caveats: Invariant T cells such as MAIT and iNKT could partly confound zero-insertion analyses, although diverse VJ usage argued against such confounding for most clonotypes. Out-of-frame TCR alpha sharing in monozygotic twins was systematically underestimated by recombination models, whereas sharing between unrelated individuals was in agreement with the recombination models. Because the same donors could not be followed over many years, the conclusions relied on cross-sectional statistical analysis. In beta out-of-frame sequences, excess twin sharing was weaker, because having fewer shared sequences lowered the signal-to-noise ratio. Out-of-frame TCR alpha sequences shared between twins showed an excess of low generation-probability sequences compared with coincidental sharing between unrelated individuals. Fewer insertions were carried by abundant cord blood beta clonotypes, a similar but weaker trend appeared in young adult naive repertoires, and no such trend appeared in memory repertoires.

All donors were healthy Caucasians. The twin cohort comprised three pairs of female monozygotic twins, all aged roughly 18 to 29 years. The RNA used for TCR libraries was isolated from peripheral blood mononuclear cells. Compared with germline, V lacks 4 bases and J lacks 8 bases; bases without a gene match: 16. Its CDR3 holds 16 amino acids, cysteine through phenylalanine. Only the CDR3 region is kept as DNA, spanning 48 bases read in frame from base 1. From a lookup of the germline V gene, CDR1 and CDR2 are SNHLY and FYNNEI. Libraries were built with 5' RACE. Instrument used: Illumina HiSeq 2000. A universal primer binding site was added through template switching, and the final cDNA carried a unique molecular identifier so that TCR cDNA molecules could be counted accurately. Specific primers in the conserved constant-segment region were used to synthesize first-strand cDNA for TCR alpha and beta chains. To control for contamination, each cDNA library was double barcoded with a SMART-Mk sample barcode plus Illumina barcodes. TruSeq adapter sequences, together with Illumina sample barcodes, were added in two successive PCR steps. The TCR alpha and beta cDNA libraries were sequenced on the Illumina HiSeq platform using custom primers. Per the original workflow: MiGEC processed the raw reads to extract unique molecular identifiers, while MiXCR was used to determine the CDR3 positions. For each individual, recombination models were inferred using an EM algorithm with the repgenHMM and IGoR tools. Shared clonotype analysis was performed with the tcR package in R, normalizing sharing by the product of cloneset sizes. Out-of-frame nonproductive sequences were analyzed to study raw recombination free of thymic and clonal selection effects. TCRdb redid the processing of the public reads, applying fastp at Q25 and MiXCR, and retained in-frame beta chains. Rows matching on CDR3 protein sequence are summarized as one entry with the most common DNA and genes. The V and J calls reflect TCRdb's pipeline rather than the authors' work. Recorded for this sample are about 660,000 distinct CDR3 sequences; 8.6% of them occurred a single time. The ten largest clones take up 0.8% to 1% of the sample.

In addition, the sample was reused for a study of yellow fever vaccine responses in identical twins. The second study, in turn, reports: According to the authors, in identical twins the way T cells responded to vaccination appeared partly convergent and partly personalized. The study precisely tracked vaccine-responding T cell clones in identical twins.

Rearrangement joined TRBV2 to TRBJ1-2, with TRBD1 identical over 7 junction bases. The source material was PBMCs. This TCR was sampled from a woman between 18 and 30 years old in good health. The DNA sequence is TGTGCCAGCAGTGTTCCCAGGGGGGGTCCTATAGGAGGCTACACCTTC. Translated, this is CASSVPRGGPIGGYTF.